This entry describes one TCR beta chain. Antigen: not known. The PCR was carried out with 60 Vbeta primers and 13 Jbeta primers. Authors' data handling: About 12 million of tens of millions of unique TCR beta chains were shared, per a later count. Assay: immunoSEQ multiplex PCR; the TCRdb copy retains only in-frame clones and omits some. The DNA gave D and trimming, while V, J and clone size come from that table. The table records 210,000 or so clones, around 84% of them present only once. The sample originates from a study of cytomegalovirus exposure and HLA in healthy donors. Overall study context: For the approximately 410 genotyped donors, 75% to 90% fell within the Caucasian-associated ancestry cluster. General study findings and limits: Rare sequences made up most TCRs, while some public TCRs were found in many donors. A later analysis linked 15,000 to 20,000 TCR beta sequences to HLA alleles at 0.05 false discovery rate.

This CDR3 is 17 amino acids long. Germline lookup yields CDR1 LGHNA and CDR2 YNFKEQ. Between the trimmed V and J ends, which lost 1 base and 0 bases, there was a span of 13 bases. The sequence was obtained from a girl aged 2 to 9 in good health and CMV-seronegative. The specimen was PBMCs. This rearrangement joins TRBV4-2 to TRBJ2-1, with D possibly TRBD2 on 6 matching bases. The CDR3 loop reads CASSQVRRDSSYNEQFF. The CDR3 nucleotides read TGTGCCAGCAGCCAAGTCCGTAGGGACTCCTCCTACAATGAGCAGTTCTTC.